This paragraph covers one T cell receptor (beta chain) sequence. This specimen comes from a study of blood T cell repertoires in COVID-19. Study-wide background: Italy, Spain and the United States were the sources of the convalescent and acute COVID-19 samples. PBMCs, B-cell-depleted T cells, or T cells provided the cDNA or gDNA that made up the material.

The CDR3 has 15 residues. Trimming took 4 bases from V and 4 from J; bases not matched to a gene: 8. Germline-derived CDR1 and CDR2 are LGHNA and YSLEER. Study processing details: Amplification of reference gene primers provided the estimated nucleated cell counts. The table came from immunoSEQ multiplex PCR; TCRdb's copy has only in-frame clones and leaves some out. That table supplies the V and J calls and clone size; D and trimming were determined from the DNA. This sample has about 280,000 clones, with over 75% found just once. The TCR comes from a man aged 18-30 years with active or convalescent COVID-19. The V gene is TRBV4-3, the J gene TRBJ2-7; 9 positions agree with TRBD1. The specimen was peripheral blood. The CDR3 nucleotides are TGCGCCAGCAGCCTCTCACCACAGGGGGCTTACGAGCAGTACTTC. Its protein is CASSLSPQGAYEQYF.